This passage covers 7 T cell receptor beta chains from one sample sequenced in a study of blood T cell repertoires in COVID-19. The repertoire was sequenced with immunoSEQ multiplex PCR; TCRdb's copy has only in-frame clones and lacks some. Of 200,000 to 250,000 clones in the sample, approximately 90% were seen once. The material sequenced was PBMCs or T cells enriched from blood (not recorded which). These TCRs come from a man younger than 40 who had recovered from COVID-19.

The chain couples TRBV29-1 to TRBJ2-3, with TRBD1 matching over 9 bases. Germline assignment: CDR1 SQVTM and CDR2 ANQGSEA. V lost 2 bases and J lost 6; bases outside the gene matches: 6. This CDR3 is built from 14 residues. CDR3 sequence: CSVEKWTGADTQYF. CDR3 DNA sequence: TGCAGCGTTGAAAAGTGGACAGGGGCCGATACGCAGTATTTT.

The chain has TRBV27 and TRBJ2-6; perhaps TRBD1 as D (6 bases). V was shortened by 6 bases and J by 0 bases, with 15 bases between the two germline ends. The CDR3 is 17 residues long. CDR1 MNHEY and CDR2 SMNVEV come from the germline V gene (reference sequence). The CDR3 region has the DNA TGTGCCAGCAGCTCTCTGGACAGCAGCTCTGGGGCCAACGTCCTGACTTTC. Protein sequence: CASSSLDSSSGANVLTF.

This chain uses TRBV7-9 with TRBJ1-1, with 10 bases matching TRBD1. J gave up 4 bases and V 5 bases, and 7 bases lay outside the gene matches. The CDR3 is 15 residues long. CDR1 and CDR2 from the germline V gene are SEHNR and FQNEAQ (reference sequence). The CDR3 region is CASSLGTGAGTEAFF. The DNA of the CDR3 is TGTGCCAGCAGCCTAGGGACAGGGGCGGGCACTGAAGCTTTCTTT. Based on the CDR3 plus reference TRBV7-9 and TRBJ1-1, the full variable domain is DTGVSQNPRHKITKRGQNVTFRCDPISEHNRLYWYRQTLGQGPEFLTYFQNEAQLEKSRLLSDRFSAERPKGSFSTLEIQRTEQGDSAMYLCASSLGTGAGTEAFFGQGTRLTVV.

This clone has a handful of counts. The genes are TRBV30 and TRBJ2-5; 9 bases align to TRBD2. The CDR3 consists of 16 residues. V shed 2 bases, J shed 5 bases, and the junction held 12 bases outside the gene matches. The germline V gene has CDR1 GTSNPN and CDR2 SVGIG (reference sequence). CDR3 sequence (DNA): TGTGCCTGGAGTTTCGCCCGCGGGGGGGTTGGGGAGACCCAGTACTTC. This codes for CAWSFARGGVGETQYF.

The gene calls are TRBV6-6 and TRBJ2-1, with D unresolved. Germline lookup yields CDR1 MNHNY and CDR2 SVGAGI (reference sequence). Between the trimmed V and J ends, which lost 3 bases and 0 bases, there was a span of 12 bases. The length of the CDR3 is 16 residues. For the CDR3, the DNA is TGTGCCAGCAGTTATGGTTCACGTAGCTCCTACAATGAGCAGTTCTTC. It codes for CASSYGSRSSYNEQFF.

This clone was recorded only once. The J gene is TRBJ2-1, the V gene TRBV19; TRBD1 is a possible D gene (5 bases). V was cut by 3 bases and J by 0 bases, with 15 bases left in between. The CDR3 extends over 17 amino acids. The germline V gene encodes CDR1 LNHDA and CDR2 SQIVND (reference sequence). CDR3 coding DNA: TGTGCCAGTAGTATCTCGTGGGGCCAAAGCTCCTACAATGAGCAGTTCTTC. Protein: CASSISWGQSSYNEQFF.

This clone was observed a handful of times. Germline and junction disagree at one end, which may indicate a read error. CDR3 loop: CATSVLSMAQPQHF. In DNA, the CDR3 is TGTGCCACCAGTGTTTTGTCGATGGCTCAGCCCCAGCATTTT. The chain carries TRBV24-1 and TRBJ1-5; no clear D. Looked up from germline, CDR1 is KGHDR and CDR2 is SFDVKD. The CDR3 is 14 residues long.